These T cell receptor beta chains were read from a single sample in a study of CD8 T cells in ankylosing spondylitis. One entry per CDR3 protein, called by TCRdb with MiXCR from the 5' RACE reads. This table has under 150,000 distinct CDR3 sequences, approximately 13% appearing once. The sample was blood, either unsorted or a sorted T cell fraction (not recorded which). These receptors were collected from a female donor with ankylosing spondylitis or in good health (not recorded which). Both conserved end residues are part of each CDR3. A D gene is named only where the DNA matches it firmly. Clone size is shown for a subset of rows, as once, few, many or a class of expanded clone.

J gene: TRBJ1-2
D gene: TRBD1
clone size: many
V gene: TRBV24-1
CDR3 DNA: TGTGCCACCAGTGACAAAACAGGGGGATTCTATGGCTACACCTTC
CDR3 protein: CATSDKTGGFYGYTF

J gene: TRBJ2-3
D gene: NA
clone size: many
V gene: TRBV5-1
CDR3 DNA: TGCGCCAGCAGCTTGGTGGTCTTCACAGATACGCAGTATTTT
CDR3 protein: CASSLVVFTDTQYF

J gene: TRBJ1-1
D gene: NA
clone size: many
V gene: TRBV7-8
CDR3 DNA: TGTGCCAGCAGCTTAGCGCTATCAGAAGAAGCTTTCTTT
CDR3 protein: CASSLALSEEAFF

J gene: TRBJ2-3
D gene: TRBD2
clone size: few
V gene: TRBV7-9
CDR3 DNA: TGTGCCAGCAGCTTCGGCCTCCTAGCGGGAGATACGCAGTATTTT
CDR3 protein: CASSFGLLAGDTQYF

J gene: TRBJ2-7
D gene: TRBD2
clone size: NA
V gene: TRBV3-1
CDR3 DNA: TGTGCCAGCAGCGCACATGAGGGGAGGGCCGACGAGCAGTACTTC
CDR3 protein: CASSAHEGRADEQYF

J gene: TRBJ2-7
D gene: TRBD1
clone size: many
V gene: TRBV20-1
CDR3 DNA: TGCAGTGCTAGAGTCCGGACAGGGGGCCCTACCTACGAGCAGTACTTC
CDR3 protein: CSARVRTGGPTYEQYF

J gene: TRBJ1-5
D gene: TRBD1
clone size: few
V gene: TRBV12-3/TRBV12-4
CDR3 DNA: TGTGCCAGCACCCTGGGACAGGCTGCTCAGCCCCAGCATTTT
CDR3 protein: CASTLGQAAQPQHF

J gene: TRBJ1-1
D gene: NA
clone size: many
V gene: TRBV12-3/TRBV12-4
CDR3 DNA: TGTGCCAGCAGTTTAAAGTCAGGAGGGAACAGGGCCGCTTTCTTT
CDR3 protein: CASSLKSGGNRAAFF

J gene: TRBJ2-7
D gene: TRBD1
clone size: many
V gene: TRBV13
CDR3 DNA: TGTGCCAGCAGCTCCTACCGGGACAGAACCTACGAGCAGTACTTC
CDR3 protein: CASSSYRDRTYEQYF

J gene: TRBJ2-7
D gene: NA
clone size: NA
V gene: TRBV6-5
CDR3 DNA: TGTGCCAGCAGTTACCCATTACACGGAGCGTCCTACGAGCAGTACTTC
CDR3 protein: CASSYPLHGASYEQYF

J gene: TRBJ2-2
D gene: NA
clone size: few
V gene: TRBV6-1
CDR3 DNA: TGTGCCGCCCTCTGGGGGTCGGGTCGGAACACCGGGGAGCTGTTTTTT
CDR3 protein: CAALWGSGRNTGELFF

J gene: TRBJ2-2
D gene: NA
clone size: many
V gene: TRBV6-2/TRBV6-3
CDR3 DNA: TGTGCCAGCAATCTTTCCGGGGGCACCGGGGAGCTGTTTTTT
CDR3 protein: CASNLSGGTGELFF

J gene: TRBJ2-1
D gene: TRBD1
clone size: many
V gene: TRBV5-1
CDR3 DNA: TGCGCCAGCAGCTTTGGACAGGGAGGCAGCAATGAGCAGTTCTTC
CDR3 protein: CASSFGQGGSNEQFF

J gene: TRBJ2-7
D gene: NA
clone size: few
V gene: TRBV4-1
CDR3 DNA: TGCGCCAGCAGCCAAGAAAAGGGAATTCCCTACGAGCAGTACTTC
CDR3 protein: CASSQEKGIPYEQYF

J gene: TRBJ2-5
D gene: TRBD2
clone size: NA
V gene: TRBV7-2
CDR3 DNA: TGTGCCACCGAGCAATACGGGAGGGCCAGGGGAGAGACCCAGTACTTC
CDR3 protein: CATEQYGRARGETQYF

J gene: TRBJ2-7
D gene: NA
clone size: NA
V gene: TRBV10-3
CDR3 DNA: TGTGCCATCGCGGAGGTTGGCGAGCAGTACTTC
CDR3 protein: CAIAEVGEQYF

J gene: TRBJ1-1
D gene: NA
clone size: few
V gene: TRBV5-1
CDR3 DNA: TGCGCCAGCAGCTCGGGACACGTAGGGTACTCTGAAGCTTTCTTT
CDR3 protein: CASSSGHVGYSEAFF

J gene: TRBJ2-1
D gene: NA
clone size: NA
V gene: TRBV20-1
CDR3 DNA: TGCAGTGCTAGAGATCCAGGCGGAGGATCCTACAATGAGCAGTTCTTC
CDR3 protein: CSARDPGGGSYNEQFF

J gene: TRBJ1-1
D gene: NA
clone size: many
V gene: TRBV12-3/TRBV12-4
CDR3 DNA: TGTGCCAGCAGTCAGGACGGATCGAACACTGAAGCTTTCTTT
CDR3 protein: CASSQDGSNTEAFF

J gene: TRBJ2-7
D gene: NA
clone size: many
V gene: TRBV20-1
CDR3 DNA: TGCAGTGCTATTCTTCTGGGGGACCGCTACGAGCAGTACTTC
CDR3 protein: CSAILLGDRYEQYF

J gene: TRBJ2-5
D gene: TRBD2
clone size: few
V gene: TRBV5-1
CDR3 DNA: TGCGCCAGCAGCCACGGGACTAGCGGGGGGCAAGAGACCCAGTACTTC
CDR3 protein: CASSHGTSGGQETQYF

J gene: TRBJ2-1
D gene: TRBD1
clone size: few
V gene: TRBV29-1
CDR3 DNA: TGCAGCGTGGACAGGGGGGGCAATGAGCAGTTCTTC
CDR3 protein: CSVDRGGNEQFF

J gene: TRBJ2-1
D gene: NA
clone size: many
V gene: TRBV5-1
CDR3 DNA: TGCGCCAGCAGCTTGGACAAGGCTCGTGAGCAGTTCTTC
CDR3 protein: CASSLDKAREQFF

J gene: TRBJ1-2
D gene: NA
clone size: many
V gene: TRBV6-5
CDR3 DNA: TGTGCCAGCAGTTACTCTCCCTCAGGGTCAGCTAACTATGGCTACACCTTC
CDR3 protein: CASSYSPSGSANYGYTF

J gene: TRBJ2-1
D gene: TRBD2
clone size: few
V gene: TRBV20-1
CDR3 DNA: TGCAGTGCGAGGACTAGCGGGGGCCACTCCTACAATGAGCAGTTCTTC
CDR3 protein: CSARTSGGHSYNEQFF

J gene: TRBJ2-7
D gene: NA
clone size: many
V gene: TRBV7-9
CDR3 DNA: TGTGCCAGCAGCCGCGCCGAAGACGAGCAGTACTTC
CDR3 protein: CASSRAEDEQYF

J gene: TRBJ1-5
D gene: NA
clone size: many
V gene: TRBV30
CDR3 DNA: TGTGCCTGGTCGTTTGGGGCCGCCAGCTTTCCGCATTTT
CDR3 protein: CAWSFGAASFPHF

J gene: TRBJ1-6
D gene: NA
clone size: many
V gene: TRBV28
CDR3 DNA: TGTGCCAGCAGTTTATCTAGATTGGTTGGGGACGCTAATTCACCCCTCCACTTT
CDR3 protein: CASSLSRLVGDANSPLHF

J gene: TRBJ2-5
D gene: TRBD1
clone size: many
V gene: TRBV29-1
CDR3 DNA: TGCAGCGTAAGGGACAGGCCTAGCCAAGAGACCCAGTACTTC
CDR3 protein: CSVRDRPSQETQYF

J gene: TRBJ2-5
D gene: TRBD2
clone size: many
V gene: TRBV3-1
CDR3 DNA: TGTGCCAGCAGCCAGGAGCGGGGGTTGGAGACCCAGTACTTC
CDR3 protein: CASSQERGLETQYF

J gene: TRBJ2-7
D gene: NA
clone size: NA
V gene: TRBV5-1
CDR3 DNA: TGCGCCAGCAGCGGGGACTTTCCTTCCTACGAGCAGTACTTC
CDR3 protein: CASSGDFPSYEQYF

J gene: TRBJ1-5
D gene: NA
clone size: NA
V gene: TRBV6-1
CDR3 DNA: TGTGCCAGCAGTGTTGAGGGGAATAGCAATCAGCCCCAGCATTTT
CDR3 protein: CASSVEGNSNQPQHF

J gene: TRBJ2-3
D gene: NA
clone size: few
V gene: TRBV12-3/TRBV12-4
CDR3 DNA: TGTGCCAGCAGTTTTGTGACCACAGATACGCAGTATTTT
CDR3 protein: CASSFVTTDTQYF

J gene: TRBJ2-1
D gene: TRBD2
clone size: few
V gene: TRBV19
CDR3 DNA: TGTGCCAGTAGTATGCAGCGGGGGCCCTACAATGAGCAGTTCTTC
CDR3 protein: CASSMQRGPYNEQFF

J gene: TRBJ1-1
D gene: NA
clone size: NA
V gene: TRBV20-1
CDR3 DNA: TGCAGTGCCCCGGTGGGCAGCCACACTGAAGCTTTCTTT
CDR3 protein: CSAPVGSHTEAFF

J gene: TRBJ2-1
D gene: TRBD2
clone size: many
V gene: TRBV24-1
CDR3 DNA: TGTGCCACCAGTGATTCCCTTTCTAGCGGGGGGGCCTACAATGAGCAGTTCTTC
CDR3 protein: CATSDSLSSGGAYNEQFF

J gene: TRBJ2-1
D gene: TRBD2
clone size: few
V gene: TRBV5-1
CDR3 DNA: TGCGCCAGCACCCTTACTAGCGGGAGTAGCTATGAGCAGTTCTTC
CDR3 protein: CASTLTSGSSYEQFF

J gene: TRBJ1-2
D gene: TRBD1
clone size: many
V gene: TRBV10-3
CDR3 DNA: TGTGCCATCAGTGGAACAGGGGGCGACTATGGCTACACCTTC
CDR3 protein: CAISGTGGDYGYTF

J gene: TRBJ2-3
D gene: TRBD2
clone size: few
V gene: TRBV14
CDR3 DNA: TGTGCCAGCAGCCTCCCCAATACAGCGGGAGTTACAGATACGCAGTATTTT
CDR3 protein: CASSLPNTAGVTDTQYF

J gene: TRBJ1-6
D gene: NA
clone size: many
V gene: TRBV20-1
CDR3 DNA: TGCAGTGCTAGGTCCGCCCGGGGGTCCTATAATTCACCCCTCCACTTT
CDR3 protein: CSARSARGSYNSPLHF